The sequence of this T cell receptor beta chain was determined in a study of T cells after yellow fever vaccination. The study, taken as a whole, reports: Though it reached lower strength, the secondary response hit its peak faster, day 5 versus 15. Subsequent to the booster, the majority of primary-vaccination clones reappeared (96% CD4, around 90% CD8). The bulk population could contribute abundant contaminating clonotypes to FACS-sorted repertoires.

The CDR3 totals 17 residues. Per the germline V gene, CDR1 is SGHVS and CDR2 is FQNEAQ. Unmatched junction bases numbered 9, after V lost 4 bases and J lost 4 bases. It was through 5'RACE template switching that TCR cDNA was made, with a universal primer site and UMIs added. TCRdb itself ran the 5' RACE reads through MiXCR, one entry per CDR3 protein. The sample records under 250,000 distinct CDR3 sequences, 6.9% being singletons. Notes on this clonotype: Its antigen is as yet unknown.

The receptor was derived from a man aged 30-40 years who received the YFV17D yellow fever vaccine. This chain connects TRBV7-8 to TRBJ2-6; 8 positions match TRBD1. Material: CD4+ T cells sorted from PBMCs, obtained 15 days after the yellow fever booster vaccination. CDR3: CASSSDRGGAGANVLTF. Here the CDR3 DNA reads TGTGCCAGCAGCTCTGACAGGGGTGGGGCCGGGGCCAACGTCCTGACTTTC.